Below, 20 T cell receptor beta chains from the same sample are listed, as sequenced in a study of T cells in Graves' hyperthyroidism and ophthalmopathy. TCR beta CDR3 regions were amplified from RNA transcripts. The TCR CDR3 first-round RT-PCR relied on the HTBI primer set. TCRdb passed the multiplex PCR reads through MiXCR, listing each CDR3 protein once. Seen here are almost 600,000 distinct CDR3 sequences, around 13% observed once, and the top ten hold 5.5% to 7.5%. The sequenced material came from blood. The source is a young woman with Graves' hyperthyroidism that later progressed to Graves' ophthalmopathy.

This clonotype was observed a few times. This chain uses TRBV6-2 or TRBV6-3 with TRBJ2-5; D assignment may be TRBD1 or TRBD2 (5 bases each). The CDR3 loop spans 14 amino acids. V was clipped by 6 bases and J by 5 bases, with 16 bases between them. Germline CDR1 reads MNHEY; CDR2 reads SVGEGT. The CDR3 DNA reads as TGTGCCAGCAGCAAGGGACGGGGTTTGGAGACCCAGTACTTC. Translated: CASSKGRGLETQYF.

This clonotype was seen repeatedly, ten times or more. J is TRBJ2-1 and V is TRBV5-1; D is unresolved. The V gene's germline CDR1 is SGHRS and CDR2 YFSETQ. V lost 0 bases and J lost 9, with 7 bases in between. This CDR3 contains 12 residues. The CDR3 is CASSLGVGEQFF. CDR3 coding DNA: TGCGCCAGCAGCTTGGGTGTGGGTGAGCAGTTCTTC.

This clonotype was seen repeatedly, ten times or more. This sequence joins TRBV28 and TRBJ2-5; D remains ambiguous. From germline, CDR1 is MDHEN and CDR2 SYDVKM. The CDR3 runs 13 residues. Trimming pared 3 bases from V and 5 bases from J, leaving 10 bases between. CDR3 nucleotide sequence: TGTGCCAGCAGTTTTGGGCGGTGGGAGACCCAGTACTTC. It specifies CASSFGRWETQYF.

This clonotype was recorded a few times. The CDR3 nucleotides read TGTGCCAGCAGCTTCGGGGGGGCGGCCGGGGAGCTGTTTTTT. Its translation: CASSFGGAAGELFF. The rearrangement joins TRBV7-3 to TRBJ2-2; 8 bases are shared with TRBD2. Trimming at V came to 3 bases and at J to 6 bases, leaving 3 bases not matched to a gene. The CDR3 contains 14 residues. CDR1 SGHTA and CDR2 FQGTGA come from the germline V gene.

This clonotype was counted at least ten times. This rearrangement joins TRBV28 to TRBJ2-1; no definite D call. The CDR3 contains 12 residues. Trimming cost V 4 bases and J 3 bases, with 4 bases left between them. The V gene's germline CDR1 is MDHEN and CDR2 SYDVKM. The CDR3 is CASSWSYNEQFF. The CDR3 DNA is TGTGCCAGCAGTTGGAGCTACAATGAGCAGTTCTTC. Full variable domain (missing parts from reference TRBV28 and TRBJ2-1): DVKVTQSSRYLVKRTGEKVFLECVQDMDHENMFWYRQDPGLGLRLIYFSYDVKMKEKGDIPEGYSVSREKKERFSLILESASTNQTSMYLCASSWSYNEQFFGPGTRLTVL.

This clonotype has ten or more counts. The CDR3 DNA sequence: TGTGCCAGCAGTTACTCCGGGACAGGGTGGGAGACCCAGTACTTC. Amino acid sequence: CASSYSGTGWETQYF. The chain is built from TRBV6-5 and TRBJ2-5; TRBD1 agrees at 9 bases. This CDR3 is 15 amino acids long. Looked up from germline, CDR1 is MNHEY and CDR2 is SVGAGI. Germline trimming cut 0 bases from V and 5 bases from J; bases unmatched to any gene: 4.

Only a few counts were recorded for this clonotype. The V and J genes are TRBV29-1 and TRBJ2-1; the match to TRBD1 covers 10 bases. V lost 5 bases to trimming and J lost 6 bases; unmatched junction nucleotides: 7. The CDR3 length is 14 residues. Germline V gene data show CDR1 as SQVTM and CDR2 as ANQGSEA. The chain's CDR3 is CSVSTGGTSNEQFF. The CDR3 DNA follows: TGCAGCGTTTCGACAGGGGGCACTTCCAATGAGCAGTTCTTC.

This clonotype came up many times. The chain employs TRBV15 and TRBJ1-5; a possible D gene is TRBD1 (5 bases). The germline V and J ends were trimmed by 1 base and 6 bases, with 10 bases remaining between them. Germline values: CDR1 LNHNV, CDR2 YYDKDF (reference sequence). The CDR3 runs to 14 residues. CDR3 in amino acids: CATSRGGDAQPQHF. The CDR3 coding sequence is TGTGCCACCAGCAGAGGAGGGGATGCTCAGCCCCAGCATTTT.

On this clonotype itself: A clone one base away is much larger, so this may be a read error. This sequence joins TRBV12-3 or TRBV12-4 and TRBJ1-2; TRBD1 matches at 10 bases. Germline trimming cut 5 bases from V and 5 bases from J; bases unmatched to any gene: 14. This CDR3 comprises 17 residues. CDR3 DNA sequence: TGTGCCAGCAGTCTTTCCCAGCCCGACAGGGGGCCTTATGGCTACACCTTC. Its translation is CASSLSQPDRGPYGYTF.

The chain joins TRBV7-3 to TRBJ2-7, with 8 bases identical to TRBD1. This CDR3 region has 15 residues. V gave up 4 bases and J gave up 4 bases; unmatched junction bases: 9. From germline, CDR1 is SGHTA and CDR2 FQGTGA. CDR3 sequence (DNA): TGTGCCAGCAGCTCGCAGGGGGCGCCTTTATACGAGCAGTACTTC. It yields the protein CASSSQGAPLYEQYF. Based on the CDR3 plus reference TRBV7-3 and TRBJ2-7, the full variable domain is GAGVSQTPSNKVTEKGKYVELRCDPISGHTALYWYRQSLGQGPEFLIYFQGTGAADDSGLPNDRFFAVRPEGSVSTLKIQRTERGDSAVYLCASSSQGAPLYEQYFGPGTRLTVT.

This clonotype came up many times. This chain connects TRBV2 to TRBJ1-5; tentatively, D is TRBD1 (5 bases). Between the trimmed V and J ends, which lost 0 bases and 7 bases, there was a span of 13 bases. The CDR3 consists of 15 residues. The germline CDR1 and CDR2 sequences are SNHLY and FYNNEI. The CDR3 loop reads CASSEAGEASQPQHF. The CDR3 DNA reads TGTGCCAGCAGTGAAGCGGGGGAGGCATCCCAGCCCCAGCATTTT.

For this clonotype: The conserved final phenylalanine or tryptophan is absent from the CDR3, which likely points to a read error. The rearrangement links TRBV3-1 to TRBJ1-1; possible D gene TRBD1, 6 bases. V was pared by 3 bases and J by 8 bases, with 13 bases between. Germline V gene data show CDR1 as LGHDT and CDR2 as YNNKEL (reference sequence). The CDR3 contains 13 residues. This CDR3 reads CASSHELDREAFL. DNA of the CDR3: TGTGCCAGCAGCCATGAACTGGACAGAGAAGCTTTCCTT.

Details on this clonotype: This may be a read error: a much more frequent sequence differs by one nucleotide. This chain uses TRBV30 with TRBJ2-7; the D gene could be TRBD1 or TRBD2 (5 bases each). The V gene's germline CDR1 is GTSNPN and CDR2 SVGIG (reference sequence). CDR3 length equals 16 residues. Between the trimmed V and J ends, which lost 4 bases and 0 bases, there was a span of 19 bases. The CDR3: CAWTLPPGRTSYEQYF. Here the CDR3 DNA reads TGTGCCTGGACCCTCCCCCCGGGACGGACCTCCTACGAGCAGTACTTC.

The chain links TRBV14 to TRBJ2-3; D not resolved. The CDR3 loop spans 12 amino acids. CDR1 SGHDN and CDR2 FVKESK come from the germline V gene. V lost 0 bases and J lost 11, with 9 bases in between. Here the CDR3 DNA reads TGTGCCAGCAGCCAAGAAATGTGGGGGCAGTATTTT. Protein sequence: CASSQEMWGQYF.

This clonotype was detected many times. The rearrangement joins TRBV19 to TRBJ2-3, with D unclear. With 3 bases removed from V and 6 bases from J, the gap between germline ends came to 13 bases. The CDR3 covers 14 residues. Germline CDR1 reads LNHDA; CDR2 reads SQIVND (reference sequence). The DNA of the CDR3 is TGTGCCAGTAGTATGCAGTCCCCCACGGATACGCAGTATTTT. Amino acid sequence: CASSMQSPTDTQYF.

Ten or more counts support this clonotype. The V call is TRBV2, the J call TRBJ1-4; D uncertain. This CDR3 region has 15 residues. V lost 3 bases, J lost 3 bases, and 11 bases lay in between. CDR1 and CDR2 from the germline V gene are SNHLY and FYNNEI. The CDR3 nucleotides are TGTGCCAGCAGTGAGGAGAAGATGTCTAATGAAAAACTGTTTTTT. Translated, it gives CASSEEKMSNEKLFF.

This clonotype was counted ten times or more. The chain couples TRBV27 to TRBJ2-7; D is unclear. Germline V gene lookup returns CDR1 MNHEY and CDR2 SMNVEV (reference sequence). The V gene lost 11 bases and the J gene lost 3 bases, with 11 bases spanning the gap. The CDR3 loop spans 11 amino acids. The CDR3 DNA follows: TGTGCCGCTGCGGACGGCTACGAGCAGTACTTC. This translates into CAAADGYEQYF.

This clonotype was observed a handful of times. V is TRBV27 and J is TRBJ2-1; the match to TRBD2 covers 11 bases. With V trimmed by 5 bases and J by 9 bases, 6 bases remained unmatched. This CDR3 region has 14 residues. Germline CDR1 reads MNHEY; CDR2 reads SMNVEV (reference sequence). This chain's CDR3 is CASSVLAGGSEQFF. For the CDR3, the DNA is TGTGCCAGCAGTGTGCTAGCGGGAGGAAGTGAGCAGTTCTTC.

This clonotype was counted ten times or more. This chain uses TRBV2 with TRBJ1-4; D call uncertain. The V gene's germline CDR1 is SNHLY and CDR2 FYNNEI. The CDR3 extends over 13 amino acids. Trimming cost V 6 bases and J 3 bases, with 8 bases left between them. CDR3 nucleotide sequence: TGTGCCAGCAGAGGGTTCGCTAATGAAAAACTGTTTTTT. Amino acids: CASRGFANEKLFF.

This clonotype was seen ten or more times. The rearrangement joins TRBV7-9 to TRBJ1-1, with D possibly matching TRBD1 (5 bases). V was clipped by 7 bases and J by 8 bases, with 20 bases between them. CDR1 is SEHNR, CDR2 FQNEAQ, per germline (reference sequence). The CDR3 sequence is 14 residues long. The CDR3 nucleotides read TGTGCCAGCACCCCCTCAGGGAGAGTCCCAGAAGCTTTCTTT. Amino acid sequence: CASTPSGRVPEAFF.